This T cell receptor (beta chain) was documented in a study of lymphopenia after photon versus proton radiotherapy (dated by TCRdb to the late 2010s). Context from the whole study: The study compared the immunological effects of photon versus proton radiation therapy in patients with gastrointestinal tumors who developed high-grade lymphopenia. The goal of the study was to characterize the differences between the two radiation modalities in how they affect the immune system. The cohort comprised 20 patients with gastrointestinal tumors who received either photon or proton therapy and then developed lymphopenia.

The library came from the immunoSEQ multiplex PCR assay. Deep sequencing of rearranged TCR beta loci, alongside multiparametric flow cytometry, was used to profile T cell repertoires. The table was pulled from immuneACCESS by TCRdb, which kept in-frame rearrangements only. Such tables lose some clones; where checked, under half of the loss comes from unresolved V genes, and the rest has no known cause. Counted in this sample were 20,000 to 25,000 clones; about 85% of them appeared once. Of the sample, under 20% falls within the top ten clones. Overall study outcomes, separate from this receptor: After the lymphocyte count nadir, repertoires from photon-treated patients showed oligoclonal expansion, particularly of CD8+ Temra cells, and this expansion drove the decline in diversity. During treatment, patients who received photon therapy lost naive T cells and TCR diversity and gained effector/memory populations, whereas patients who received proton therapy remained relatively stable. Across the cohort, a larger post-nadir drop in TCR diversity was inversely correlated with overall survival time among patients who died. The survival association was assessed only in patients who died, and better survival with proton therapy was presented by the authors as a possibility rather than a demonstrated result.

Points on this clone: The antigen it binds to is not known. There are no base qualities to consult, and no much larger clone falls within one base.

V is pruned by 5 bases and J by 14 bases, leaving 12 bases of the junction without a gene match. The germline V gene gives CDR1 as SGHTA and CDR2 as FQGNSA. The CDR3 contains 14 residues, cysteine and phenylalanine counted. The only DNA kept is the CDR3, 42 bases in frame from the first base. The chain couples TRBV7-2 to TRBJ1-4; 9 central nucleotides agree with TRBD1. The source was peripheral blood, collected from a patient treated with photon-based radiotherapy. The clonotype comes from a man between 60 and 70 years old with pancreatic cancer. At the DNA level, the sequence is TGTGCCAGCAGCAAAACAGGGGGCGCTTTGTCGCTGTTTTTT. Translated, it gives CASSKTGGALSLFF.